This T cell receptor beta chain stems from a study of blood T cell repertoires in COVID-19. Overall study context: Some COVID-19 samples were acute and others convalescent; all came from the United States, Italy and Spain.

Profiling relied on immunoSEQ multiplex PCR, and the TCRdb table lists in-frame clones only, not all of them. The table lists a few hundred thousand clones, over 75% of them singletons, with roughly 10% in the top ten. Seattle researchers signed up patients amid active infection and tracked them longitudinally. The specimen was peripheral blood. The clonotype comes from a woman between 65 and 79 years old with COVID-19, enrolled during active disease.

CDR3 sequence reads: CASSVEVIRGNQPQHF. As DNA, the CDR3 is TGTGCCAGCAGTGTAGAGGTCATACGAGGCAATCAGCCCCAGCATTTT. The chain has TRBV6-1 and TRBJ1-5; D ambiguous. The CDR3 is made up of 16 amino acids. V was cut by 4 bases and J by 2 bases, with 15 bases left in between. Germline CDR1 reads MNHNS; CDR2 reads SASEGT.